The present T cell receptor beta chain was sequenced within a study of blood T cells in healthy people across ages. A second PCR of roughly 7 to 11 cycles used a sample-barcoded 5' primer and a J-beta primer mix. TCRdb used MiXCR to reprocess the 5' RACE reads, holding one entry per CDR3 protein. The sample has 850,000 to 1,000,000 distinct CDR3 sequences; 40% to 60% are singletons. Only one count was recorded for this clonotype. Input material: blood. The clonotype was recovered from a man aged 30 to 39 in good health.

This chain's CDR3 is CSARTASGNQETQYF. CDR3 in DNA: TGCAGTGCTAGAACCGCTAGCGGCAACCAAGAGACCCAGTACTTC. The chain combines TRBV20-1 with TRBJ2-5, with 7 bases lining up with TRBD2. Trimming removed 2 bases from V and 0 bases from J; junction bases left unmatched: 6. The CDR3 has 15 amino acids. Germline loops: CDR1 DFQATT, CDR2 SNEGSKA (reference sequence).